A single T cell receptor beta chain is shown here with its context. The source of the sample is a study of blood T cell repertoires in COVID-19. The repertoire was sequenced with immunoSEQ multiplex PCR; TCRdb's copy has only in-frame clones and lacks some. The table records about 410,000 clones, under 90% of them present only once. Study members were between 18 and 89 years old and lived in some 26 US regions. The clonotype was recovered from a woman aged 25 to 45 who had recovered from COVID-19. The specimen sequenced was PBMCs or T cells enriched from blood (not recorded which).

CDR3 protein: CAISLRDTGNTIYF. As DNA, the CDR3 is TGTGCCATCAGCCTCCGGGACACTGGAAACACCATATATTTT. The genes are TRBV10-3 and TRBJ1-3; possible D gene TRBD1, 6 bases. Per the germline V gene, CDR1 is ENHRY and CDR2 is SYGVKD. The ends were cut back, 6 bases at V and 2 bases at J, with 11 bases in the middle. The CDR3 totals 14 residues.